This record concerns one T cell receptor (beta chain) sequence. The target of this receptor is not known. No base quality information exists; no much larger clone differs at one position. Libraries were constructed by 5' RACE. The instrument given in TCRdb is Illumina HiSeq 2000. Template switching introduced a universal primer binding site; the final cDNA contained a unique molecular identifier, enabling accurate counting of TCR cDNA molecules. Specific primers in the conserved constant-segment region were used to synthesize first-strand cDNA for the TCR alpha and beta chains. To control for contamination, every cDNA library was double barcoded, receiving both a SMART-Mk sample barcode and Illumina barcodes. TruSeq adapter sequences, together with Illumina sample barcodes, were added in two successive PCR steps. Sequencing of the TCR alpha and beta cDNA libraries was done on the Illumina HiSeq platform using custom primers. From the authors' description of their analysis: MiGEC processed the raw reads to extract unique molecular identifiers, while MiXCR was used to determine the CDR3 positions. Recombination models were inferred per individual with the repgenHMM and IGoR tools using an EM algorithm. Shared clonotypes were analyzed with the tcR package in R, and sharing was normalized by the product of cloneset sizes. Out-of-frame nonproductive sequences were analyzed to study raw recombination free of thymic and clonal selection effects. TCRdb trimmed public reads at Q25 via fastp, called clones via MiXCR and kept in-frame beta chains. Here each entry gathers all rows of one CDR3 protein and keeps the most common genes and DNA. These V and J calls derive from TCRdb rather than the authors' analysis. Present in this sample are about 530,000 distinct CDR3 sequences, around 24% of which were seen just once. In total, the top ten clones hold approximately 0.52% of the sample.

Every donor in the study was a healthy Caucasian. The twin cohort consisted of three pairs of female monozygotic twins, all aged about 18 to 29 years. Positive isolation kits from Invitrogen were used to isolate the CD4+ and CD8+ T cell populations. Spanning cysteine to phenylalanine, the CDR3 consists of 13 amino acids. Only CDR3 DNA is held: 39 bases, read in frame from base 1. Between the V and J ends, shortened by 5 bases and 0 bases respectively, the junction contains 8 bases. The germline V gene (reference sequence) specifies LGHDT as CDR1 and YNNKEL as CDR2. This sample is drawn from a study of identical twins (dated by TCRdb to the mid-2010s). A note on the overall study: The study deep-sequenced TCR alpha and beta repertoires from monozygotic twins, unrelated adults of various ages and cord blood to test whether fetal clonotypes persist. To rule out contamination, replicate twin experiments were performed at different times with different library preparation protocols.

Overall study outcomes, separate from this receptor: Invariant T cells such as MAIT and iNKT could partly confound zero-insertion analyses, though diverse VJ usage argued against this for most clonotypes. The excess sharing between twins in beta out-of-frame sequences was weaker because fewer shared sequences reduced the signal-to-noise ratio. Compared with coincidental sharing between unrelated individuals, out-of-frame TCR alpha sequences shared between twins showed an excess of sequences with low generation probability. Recombination models systematically underestimated out-of-frame TCR alpha sharing in monozygotic twins but agreed with sharing between unrelated individuals. Abundant cord blood beta clonotypes carried fewer insertions; young adult naive repertoires showed a weaker similar trend, while memory repertoires showed none. Conclusions relied on cross-sectional statistical analysis, since the same donors could not be followed over many years.

This same sample was also taken into another study, of yellow fever vaccine responses in identical twins. The second source states: According to the authors, the vaccine-induced T cell response in identical twins seemed to be partly convergent and partly specific to each individual. The study precisely tracked vaccine-responding T cell clones in identical twins.

The receptor was isolated from a woman younger than 35 in good health. Material for sequencing was CD4+ T cells sorted from blood. This chain joins TRBV3-1 to TRBJ2-7; the D gene is not confidently resolved. The bases read TGTGCCAGCAGCATACGGATCTCCTACGAGCAGTACTTC. This translates into CASSIRISYEQYF.